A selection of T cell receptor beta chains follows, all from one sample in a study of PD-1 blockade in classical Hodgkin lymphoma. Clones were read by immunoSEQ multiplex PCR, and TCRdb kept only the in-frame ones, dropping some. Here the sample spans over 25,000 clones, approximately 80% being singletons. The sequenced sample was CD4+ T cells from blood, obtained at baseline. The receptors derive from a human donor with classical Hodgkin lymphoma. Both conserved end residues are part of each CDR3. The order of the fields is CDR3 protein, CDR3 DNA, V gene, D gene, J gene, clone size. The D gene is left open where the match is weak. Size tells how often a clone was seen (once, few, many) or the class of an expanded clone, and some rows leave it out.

CDR3: CASSFNGVSGANVLTF
DNA: TGTGCCAGCAGCTTTAACGGTGTCTCTGGGGCCAACGTCCTGACTTTC
V: TRBV7-2
D: .
J: TRBJ2-6
size: few

CDR3: CASSPTRGQGDTGELFF
DNA: TGTGCCAGCTCACCGACGAGAGGCCAGGGGGACACCGGGGAGCTGTTTTTT
V: TRBV18
D: TRBD1
J: TRBJ2-2
size: .

CDR3: CASSQIGLADYEQYF
DNA: TGCGCCAGCAGCCAAATTGGACTAGCAGATTACGAGCAGTACTTC
V: TRBV5-4
D: TRBD2
J: TRBJ2-7
size: .

CDR3: CASSGQTELFF
DNA: TGCGCCAGCAGCGGACAAACGGAGCTGTTTTTT
V: TRBV4-3
D: .
J: TRBJ2-2
size: .

CDR3: CASSRPGTGGEKLFF
DNA: TGCGCCAGCAGCCGCCCCGGGACAGGGGGAGAAAAACTGTTTTTT
V: TRBV5-1
D: TRBD1
J: TRBJ1-4
size: .

CDR3: CASSSLTRGAGGYTF
DNA: TGTGCCAGCAGTTCATTAACACGGGGAGCAGGAGGCTACACCTTC
V: TRBV28
D: .
J: TRBJ1-2
size: .

CDR3: CAWTRAGGLETQYF
DNA: TGTGCCTGGACTAGGGCGGGGGGGTTGGAGACCCAGTACTTC
V: TRBV30
D: TRBD2
J: TRBJ2-5
size: .

CDR3: CSAGGQNEAFF
DNA: TGCAGTGCCGGGGGACAGAACGAAGCTTTCTTT
V: TRBV20-1
D: TRBD1
J: TRBJ1-1
size: few

CDR3: CASSREPDTGELFF
DNA: TGCGCCAGCAGCCGTGAACCGGACACCGGGGAGCTGTTTTTT
V: TRBV5-1
D: .
J: TRBJ2-2
size: .

CDR3: CASSRTGRSYGYTF
DNA: TGTGCCAGCAGTCGCACAGGGAGGTCCTATGGCTACACCTTC
V: TRBV6-5
D: .
J: TRBJ1-2
size: .

CDR3: CAWSVGRDFFEQYF
DNA: TGTGCCTGGAGTGTTGGCAGGGATTTTTTCGAGCAGTACTTC
V: TRBV30
D: .
J: TRBJ2-7
size: .

CDR3: CASSHGDRFNTEAFF
DNA: TGTGCCAGCAGTCATGGGGACAGATTCAACACTGAAGCTTTCTTT
V: TRBV6-5
D: TRBD1
J: TRBJ1-1
size: .

CDR3: CASSAAGPNNSPLHF
DNA: TGTGCCAGCAGTGCAGCCGGGCCCAATAATTCACCCCTCCACTTT
V: TRBV2
D: .
J: TRBJ1-6
size: .

CDR3: CASSPPKMGGSGYGYTF
DNA: TGTGCCAGCTCACCACCAAAAATGGGGGGCTCAGGCTATGGCTACACCTTC
V: TRBV18
D: .
J: TRBJ1-2
size: .

CDR3: CASSLVAYQGEGQPQHF
DNA: TGTGCCAGCAGCTTAGTCGCTTATCAGGGTGAAGGTCAGCCCCAGCATTTT
V: TRBV7-2
D: .
J: TRBJ1-5
size: .

CDR3: CASRGQGIQYF
DNA: TGTGCCAGCAGAGGACAGGGCATTCAGTACTTC
V: TRBV6-6
D: TRBD1
J: TRBJ2-4
size: .

CDR3: CASSLGRTSTDTQYF
DNA: TGCGCCAGCAGCTTGGGACGTACTAGCACAGATACGCAGTATTTT
V: TRBV5-1
D: .
J: TRBJ2-3
size: .

CDR3: CASSSTSWGTPSSYEQYF
DNA: TGTGCCAGCAGCTCAACATCCTGGGGGACACCGAGCTCCTACGAGCAGTACTTC
V: TRBV11-2
D: .
J: TRBJ2-7
size: .

CDR3: CASSLAGPLRGNTIYF
DNA: TGCGCCAGCAGCTTGGCTGGGCCTTTGCGGGGAAACACCATATATTTT
V: TRBV5-1
D: .
J: TRBJ1-3
size: .

CDR3: CASSPGQEPYEQYF
DNA: TGTGCCAGCAGTCCGGGACAGGAGCCCTACGAGCAGTACTTC
V: TRBV6-1
D: TRBD1
J: TRBJ2-7
size: few

CDR3: CASSPREIRGWAHEKLFF
DNA: TGTGCCAGCAGCCCCAGGGAAATACGTGGATGGGCTCATGAAAAACTGTTTTTT
V: TRBV11-2
D: .
J: TRBJ1-4
size: .

CDR3: CASKGPSYNEQFF
DNA: TGTGCCAGCAAGGGACCATCCTACAATGAGCAGTTCTTC
V: TRBV6-6
D: .
J: TRBJ2-1
size: .

CDR3: CASSPGLTNEKLFF
DNA: TGCGCCAGCAGCCCAGGGCTAACTAATGAAAAACTGTTTTTT
V: TRBV5-1
D: .
J: TRBJ1-4
size: .

CDR3: CASSQGNYGYTF
DNA: TGCGCCAGCAGCCAGGGGAACTATGGCTACACCTTC
V: TRBV10-1
D: .
J: TRBJ1-2
size: .

CDR3: CATSGYEQYF
DNA: TGTGCCACCAGCGGCTACGAGCAGTACTTC
V: TRBV15
D: .
J: TRBJ2-7
size: .

CDR3: CASSVSSAYNSPLHF
DNA: TGTGCCAGCAGCGTATCGTCGGCTTATAATTCACCCCTCCACTTT
V: TRBV9
D: .
J: TRBJ1-6
size: .

CDR3: CAWSVPPPEAFF
DNA: TGTGCCTGGAGTGTACCCCCCCCTGAAGCTTTCTTT
V: TRBV30
D: .
J: TRBJ1-1
size: .

CDR3: CASMEGPSYEQYF
DNA: TGTGCCAGCATGGAGGGACCCTCCTACGAGCAGTACTTC
V: TRBV19
D: .
J: TRBJ2-7
size: .

CDR3: CASRREAGPGNTIYF
DNA: TGTGCCAGCAGGCGCGAGGCAGGGCCTGGAAACACCATATATTTT
V: TRBV7-8
D: .
J: TRBJ1-3
size: .

CDR3: CASSLVSYNEQFF
DNA: TGTGCCAGCAGCTTAGTGTCCTACAATGAGCAGTTCTTC
V: TRBV7-2
D: .
J: TRBJ2-1
size: .

CDR3: CASSRGQTLYEQYF
DNA: TGTGCCAGTAGTAGGGGACAGACCCTATACGAGCAGTACTTC
V: TRBV19
D: TRBD1
J: TRBJ2-7
size: .

CDR3: CASTFGAPFTDTQYF
DNA: TGTGCCAGTACTTTCGGGGCTCCTTTCACAGATACGCAGTATTTT
V: TRBV19
D: .
J: TRBJ2-3
size: .

CDR3: CASSRHVTGTANYGYTF
DNA: TGTGCCAGCAGTCGTCACGTCACCGGGACAGCTAACTATGGCTACACCTTC
V: TRBV13
D: TRBD1
J: TRBJ1-2
size: .

CDR3: CSAGWTGGGYTF
DNA: TGCAGCGCTGGATGGACAGGGGGAGGCTACACCTTC
V: TRBV29-1
D: TRBD1
J: TRBJ1-2
size: .

CDR3: CASSGPILGDTEAFF
DNA: TGTGCCAGCAGTGGCCCAATCCTCGGGGACACTGAAGCTTTCTTT
V: TRBV27
D: .
J: TRBJ1-1
size: once

CDR3: CSVEELGTGGNGYTF
DNA: TGCAGCGTTGAAGAACTCGGGACAGGGGGTAATGGCTACACCTTC
V: TRBV29-1
D: TRBD1
J: TRBJ1-2
size: .

CDR3: CAISNRGRDEQYF
DNA: TGTGCCATCAGCAACAGGGGGCGGGACGAGCAGTACTTC
V: TRBV10-3
D: TRBD1
J: TRBJ2-7
size: .

CDR3: CAISERLPNTEAFF
DNA: TGTGCCATCAGTGAGCGTCTGCCGAACACTGAAGCTTTCTTT
V: TRBV10-3
D: .
J: TRBJ1-1
size: .

CDR3: CASSSYRDASYEQYF
DNA: TGTGCCAGCAGCTCATACCGGGACGCCTCCTACGAGCAGTACTTC
V: TRBV7-9
D: .
J: TRBJ2-7
size: .

CDR3: CASSERRSPLHF
DNA: TGTGCCAGCAGTGAAAGACGTTCACCCCTCCACTTT
V: TRBV6-5
D: .
J: TRBJ1-6
size: .

CDR3: CASSVYGTPTGELFF
DNA: TGCGCCAGCAGCGTCTACGGGACTCCAACCGGGGAGCTGTTTTTT
V: TRBV5-1
D: .
J: TRBJ2-2
size: .

CDR3: CASSFLGQGTYGYTF
DNA: TGTGCCAGCAGCTTCCTGGGACAGGGGACCTATGGCTACACCTTC
V: TRBV7-2
D: TRBD1
J: TRBJ1-2
size: .

CDR3: CAWSRGGPDSPLHF
DNA: TGTGCCTGGAGTAGGGGGGGGCCGGATTCACCCCTCCACTTT
V: TRBV30
D: .
J: TRBJ1-6
size: .

CDR3: CASSAFGQGETQYF
DNA: TGTGCCAGCAGTGCATTCGGACAGGGAGAGACCCAGTACTTC
V: TRBV6-6
D: TRBD1
J: TRBJ2-5
size: .

CDR3: CAISESGSDGYTF
DNA: TGTGCCATCAGTGAGTCCGGGTCAGATGGCTACACCTTC
V: TRBV10-3
D: .
J: TRBJ1-2
size: .

CDR3: CASSPGVGSNQPQHF
DNA: TGCGCCAGCAGCCCCGGGGTGGGTAGCAATCAGCCCCAGCATTTT
V: TRBV5-1
D: .
J: TRBJ1-5
size: .

CDR3: CASSLVRYNEKLFF
DNA: TGTGCCAGCAGCTTAGTTCGATATAATGAAAAACTGTTTTTT
V: TRBV7-2
D: .
J: TRBJ1-4
size: .